Following are 13 T cell receptor beta chains from one sample sequenced in a study of blood T cell repertoires in COVID-19 (dated by TCRdb to the early 2020s). Library preparation used the immunoSEQ multiplex PCR assay. This is the immuneACCESS table as TCRdb keeps it, with only in-frame sequences that have V and J called. A part of the clones is gone; compared with another copy, unresolved V genes explain less than half, and the rest is unexplained. In all, the sample holds approximately 270,000 clones, and over 85% of those were seen once. The ten largest make up 1.9% of the sample. Sequencing input: PBMCs or T cells enriched from blood (not recorded which). Source of these receptors: a woman aged 55-69 years who had recovered from COVID-19.

This chain links TRBV7-8 with TRBJ1-5; D remains unclear. CDR1 and CDR2 (germline): SGHVS, FQNEAQ. There are 14 residues in the CDR3. Deletions cut 5 bases from V and 3 bases from J, with 11 bases between. The CDR3 bases are TGTGCCAGCAGCGCGGGCGGCTTCAATCAGCCCCAGCATTTT. The encoded protein is CASSAGGFNQPQHF.

This rearrangement joins TRBV7-8 to TRBJ2-7, with TRBD2 matching over 7 bases. The CDR3 is 15 residues long. V shed 0 bases, J shed 4 bases, and the junction held 6 bases outside the gene matches. The V gene's germline CDR1 is SGHVS and CDR2 FQNEAQ. The CDR3, as DNA: TGTGCCAGCAGCTTAGCGCCCGCTAGCGGTTACGAGCAGTACTTC. It specifies CASSLAPASGYEQYF.

This clone was counted between two and nine times. This sequence joins TRBV9 and TRBJ2-1; D is perhaps TRBD2 (6 bases). This CDR3 spans 15 amino acids. Germline V gene sequence: CDR1 SGDLS, CDR2 YYNGEE. Trimming removed 3 bases from V and 6 bases from J, with 16 bases in between. This CDR3 is CASSGSPAGFNEQFF. The CDR3 nucleotides are TGTGCCAGCAGCGGCTCGCCGGCGGGATTCAATGAGCAGTTCTTC.

V and J are TRBV5-1 and TRBJ1-1; a weak D match, TRBD1 (6 bases). The ends were cut back, 0 bases at V and 11 bases at J, with 14 bases in the middle. CDR1 SGHRS and CDR2 YFSETQ come from the germline V gene. This CDR3 spans 13 amino acids. This CDR3 is CASSLVSGADAFF. The DNA for the CDR3 is TGCGCCAGCAGCTTGGTATCAGGGGCGGACGCTTTCTTT.

This sequence joins TRBV28 and TRBJ1-4; 8 bases line up with TRBD1. CDR1 and CDR2 from the germline V gene are MDHEN and SYDVKM. J lost 8 bases, V lost 6 bases, and 8 bases had no gene match. The CDR3 contains 14 residues. Here the CDR3 reads CASSSPRQGEKLFF. The CDR3 region has the DNA TGTGCCAGCAGCTCCCCGCGACAGGGGGAAAAACTGTTTTTT. The full variable domain, rest sourced from reference TRBV28 and TRBJ1-4, is DVKVTQSSRYLVKRTGEKVFLECVQDMDHENMFWYRQDPGLGLRLIYFSYDVKMKEKGDIPEGYSVSREKKERFSLILESASTNQTSMYLCASSSPRQGEKLFFGSGTQLSVL.

This clone was counted a few times. For the CDR3, the DNA is TGTGCCACTGGGACAGTCCACGCCAGGGGAACTGAAGCTTTCTTT. Translation gives CATGTVHARGTEAFF. The chain has TRBV19 and TRBJ1-1; 7 bases align to TRBD1. V dropped 10 bases and J dropped 5; count of bases not matched to a gene: 16. In germline, CDR1 is LNHDA, CDR2 SQIVND (reference sequence). The CDR3 covers 15 residues.

The rearrangement joins TRBV5-1 to TRBJ2-7; 10 bases match TRBD2. Germline CDR1 reads SGHRS; CDR2 reads YFSETQ. This CDR3 has 16 amino acids. Trimming took 2 bases from V and 7 from J; bases not matched to a gene: 12. The CDR3, as DNA: TGCGCCAGCAGCTTCATGTTGGTAGCGGGAGGTGGAGAGCAGTACTTC. It codes for CASSFMLVAGGGEQYF.

This chain uses TRBV3-1 (or the pseudogene TRBV3-2) with TRBJ2-3; D perhaps matches TRBD2 (5 bases). Germline CDR1 is LGHDT and CDR2 is YNNKEL (reference sequence). This CDR3 is built from 13 residues. V lost 0 bases to trimming and J lost 13 bases, with 14 bases between them. CDR3 sequence (DNA): TGTGCCAGCAGCCAAGATGGGGAGACCAAGGAGTATTTT. Its translation is CASSQDGETKEYF.

The chain is built from TRBV5-1 and TRBJ2-7; weak D call: TRBD1 (6 bases). The CDR3 sequence is 14 residues long. V gave up 4 bases and J gave up 5 bases, with 16 bases separating them. Germline CDR1 and CDR2: SGHRS and YFSETQ. The CDR3 here is CASSTGQLLDEQYF. In nucleotides, the CDR3 is TGCGCCAGCAGCACCGGACAGCTACTAGACGAGCAGTACTTC.

The chain joins TRBV25-1 to TRBJ1-6, with 7 positions matching TRBD1. V trimming: 8 bases; J trimming: 10 bases; junction bases outside the gene matches: 11. The CDR3 totals 14 residues. Germline CDR1 and CDR2: MGHDK and SYGVNS. For the CDR3, the DNA is TGTGCCAGCTGGGGACAGCCTTCCTCATCACCCCTCCACTTT. Translating gives CASWGQPSSSPLHF.

The chain is built from TRBV27 and TRBJ2-3, with 9 bases that match TRBD1. The CDR3 is 16 residues long. V trimming: 4 bases; J trimming: 1 base; junction bases outside the gene matches: 6. Looked up from germline, CDR1 is MNHEY and CDR2 is SMNVEV (reference sequence). The CDR3 is CASSWERTGGTDTQYF. The DNA for the CDR3 is TGTGCCAGCAGTTGGGAACGGACAGGGGGCACAGATACGCAGTATTTT.

The chain couples TRBV28 to TRBJ2-2; 10 bases agree with TRBD2. J was trimmed by 5 bases and V by 6 bases; bases with no gene match: 3. Germline assignment: CDR1 MDHEN and CDR2 SYDVKM. CDR3 length: 14 residues. The CDR3 spells CASRSGGATGELFF. DNA for the CDR3: TGTGCCAGCAGAAGCGGGGGGGCGACCGGGGAGCTGTTTTTT. Drawing the rest from reference TRBV28 and TRBJ2-2, the complete variable domain is DVKVTQSSRYLVKRTGEKVFLECVQDMDHENMFWYRQDPGLGLRLIYFSYDVKMKEKGDIPEGYSVSREKKERFSLILESASTNQTSMYLCASRSGGATGELFFGEGSRLTVL.

The V and J genes are TRBV6-5 and TRBJ1-5, with no clear D. Trimming removed 10 bases from V and 5 bases from J, with 15 bases in between. The CDR3 runs to 13 residues. Per the germline V gene, CDR1 is MNHEY and CDR2 is SVGAGI. The CDR3 region has the DNA TGTGCCACCGCCCAAGGGAGCGATCAGCCCCAGCATTTT. It yields the protein CATAQGSDQPQHF.